This T cell receptor beta chain emerged from a study of control samples from healthy donors and cancer patients. The protocol was immunoSEQ multiplex PCR, while the TCRdb copy is restricted to in-frame clones and leaves out a portion. This sample has some 90,000 clones, with 80% to 95% found just once. The ends were cut back, 2 bases at V and 4 bases at J, with 10 bases in the middle. The CDR3 has 13 residues. Germline CDR1 and CDR2: SGHNT and YYREEE (reference sequence). The sequence was collected from a woman in her twenties or thirties in good health. The sample consisted of blood. The chain joins TRBV5-4 to TRBJ2-7, with D perhaps matching TRBD1 (6 bases). This CDR3 reads CASSLDTGYEQYF. In nucleotides, the CDR3 is TGTGCCAGCAGCTTAGATACAGGGTACGAGCAGTACTTC.